The text below deals with one T cell receptor (beta chain). The sample is drawn from a study of blood T cell repertoires in COVID-19. TCRdb's table, derived via immunoSEQ multiplex PCR, lists solely in-frame clones and lacks some. The profile shows some 270,000 clones, roughly 80% of them singletons. The study drew participants aged roughly 18 to 89 years from 20 to 30 US areas. Allocation to cohorts depended on clinical history reported by the participants. Two negative PCRs, clearance, or symptom resolution had been documented for recovered Cohort 3 donors. Germline CDR1 SGHDT, CDR2 YYEEEE. CDR3 size: 12 residues. V shed 3 bases, J shed 10 bases, and the junction held 6 bases outside the gene matches.

The clonotype originates from a man over 45 who had recovered from COVID-19. The rearrangement uses TRBV5-6 and TRBJ2-7, with TRBD1 matching 8 bases. Sequenced: PBMCs or T cells enriched from blood (not recorded which). As DNA, the CDR3 is TGTGCCAGCAGCTCCCAACAGGGGGTCCAGTACTTC. Translation: CASSSQQGVQYF.